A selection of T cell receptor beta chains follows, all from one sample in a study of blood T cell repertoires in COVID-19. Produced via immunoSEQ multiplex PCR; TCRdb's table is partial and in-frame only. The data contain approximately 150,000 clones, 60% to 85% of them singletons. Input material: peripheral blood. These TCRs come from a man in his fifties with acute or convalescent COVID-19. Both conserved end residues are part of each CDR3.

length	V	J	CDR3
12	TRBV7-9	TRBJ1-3	CASKGSGNTIYF
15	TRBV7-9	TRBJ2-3	CASSPITVGADTQYF
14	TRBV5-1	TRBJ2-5	CASSLRGFQETQYF
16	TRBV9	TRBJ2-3	CASSQLEGGGTDTQYF
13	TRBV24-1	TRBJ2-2	CATSPLGTGELFF
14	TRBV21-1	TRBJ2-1	CASSLQTSQGEQFF
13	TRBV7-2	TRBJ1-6	CASSLRGNSPLHF
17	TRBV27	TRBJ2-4	CASARLTGIIAKNIQYF
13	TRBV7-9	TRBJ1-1	CASSPNAGTEAFF
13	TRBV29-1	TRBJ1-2	CSVVWGGSGGYTF
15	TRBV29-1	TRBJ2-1	CSAPIGQGVYNEQFF
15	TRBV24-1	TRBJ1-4	CATSDPGQGGEKLFF
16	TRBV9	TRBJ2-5	CASSRSGGTFQETQYF
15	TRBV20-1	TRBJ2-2	CSASHDSPGTGELFF
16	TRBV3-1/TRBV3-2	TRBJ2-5	CASSQDLGHQQETQYF
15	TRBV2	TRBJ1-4	CASSAGQATNEKLFF
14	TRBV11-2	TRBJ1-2	CASGRQGANYGYTF
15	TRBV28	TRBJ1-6	CASSSRQIGGSPLHF
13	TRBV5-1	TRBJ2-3	CASSSPGTDTQYF
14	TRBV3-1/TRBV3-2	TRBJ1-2	CASSQESGIGGYTF
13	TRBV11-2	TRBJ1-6	CATAPNYNSPLHF
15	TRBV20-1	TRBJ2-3	CSASGGGAGTDTQYF
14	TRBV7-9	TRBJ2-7	CASSLGGGQGEQYF
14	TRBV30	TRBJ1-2	CAWSPDGGGYGYTF
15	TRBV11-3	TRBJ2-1	CASSFGGSSYNEQFF
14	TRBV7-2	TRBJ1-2	CASSPQGLLYGYTF
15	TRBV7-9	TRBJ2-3	CASSLGPVGTDTQYF
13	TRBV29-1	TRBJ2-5	CSAQAGFQETQYF
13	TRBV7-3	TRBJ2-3	CASSSDRGDTQYF
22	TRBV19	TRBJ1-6	CASSLTPGQGSYWGSYNSPLHF
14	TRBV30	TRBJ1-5	CAWSAGGGNQPQHF
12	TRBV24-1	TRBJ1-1	CATSDSNTEAFF
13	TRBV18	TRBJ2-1	CASSSGTENEQFF
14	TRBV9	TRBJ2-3	CASSVAGLSDTQYF
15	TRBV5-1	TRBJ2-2	CASSLALANTGELFF
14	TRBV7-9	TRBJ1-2	CASSLAEGNYGYTF
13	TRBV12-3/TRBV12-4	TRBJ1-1	CASSFVGRPEAFF
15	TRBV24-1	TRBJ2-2	CATSDLARDTGELFF
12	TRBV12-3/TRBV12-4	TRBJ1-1	CASSNGQGKTFF
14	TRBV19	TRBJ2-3	CASSLGTSRDTQYF
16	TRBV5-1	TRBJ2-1	CASSLGLVSSYNEQFF
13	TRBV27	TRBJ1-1	CASSWGGGTEAFF
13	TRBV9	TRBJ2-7	CASSSPQSYEQYF
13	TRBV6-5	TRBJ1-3	CASNPVTGNTIYF
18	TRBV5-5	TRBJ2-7	CASSTRDRGPSESYEQYF
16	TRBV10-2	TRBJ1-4	CASSDPTGGTNEKLFF
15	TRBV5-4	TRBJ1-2	CASSSPGGGLDGYTF
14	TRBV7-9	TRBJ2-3	CASSKTSGGDTQYF
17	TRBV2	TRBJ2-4	CASSEPTRRGAKNIQYF
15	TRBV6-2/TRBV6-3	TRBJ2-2	CASSYRQGSTGELFF
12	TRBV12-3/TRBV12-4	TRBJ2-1	CASRTEDNEQFF
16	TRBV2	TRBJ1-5	CASSESSQGGNQPQHF
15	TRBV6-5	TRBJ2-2	CASSPRAGGTGELFF
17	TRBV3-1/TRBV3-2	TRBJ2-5	CASSQDWHPGGYETQYF